What follows are 26 T cell receptor beta chains derived from one specimen sequenced in a study of spatial heterogeneity in lung cancer. TCRdb recomputed calls from the 5' RACE reads with MiXCR, one row per CDR3 protein. The table has a few thousand distinct CDR3 sequences, 7.9% seen once; the top ten hold over 20%. Time point noted: sample taken at primary tumor resection. Sample: normal lung tissue next to the tumor, taken at surgery. All receptors derive from a male donor with early-stage non-small cell lung cancer.

This clonotype is judged medium-sized. This rearrangement joins TRBV19 to TRBJ1-5; 7 bases are shared with TRBD1. Germline V gene sequence: CDR1 LNHDA, CDR2 SQIVND (reference sequence). The CDR3 has 13 amino acids. With V trimmed by 6 bases and J by 6 bases, 5 bases remained unmatched. CDR3 sequence (DNA): TGTGCCAGTAGGTCGACAGGGATTCAGCCCCAGCATTTT. Amino acid sequence: CASRSTGIQPQHF.

The V and J genes are TRBV4-1 and TRBJ2-5; the D is unclear. This CDR3 is built from 14 residues. Germline loops: CDR1 MGHRA, CDR2 YSYEKL. V lost 0 bases and J lost 3, with 8 bases in between. CDR3 region: CASSQDQNEETQYF. CDR3 in DNA: TGCGCCAGCAGCCAAGATCAGAATGAAGAGACCCAGTACTTC.

This clonotype is medium-sized (0.01 to 0.1%). The chain has TRBV7-2 and TRBJ2-1, with TRBD2 identical over 7 bases. Germline-derived CDR1 and CDR2 are SGHTA and FQGNSA. With 1 base clipped from V and 4 bases from J, the junction kept 7 bases outside the gene matches. This CDR3 spans 16 amino acids. Written as DNA, the CDR3 is TGTGCCAGCAGCTTAGTCGTTAGCGGGTATTACAATGAGCAGTTCTTC. It codes for CASSLVVSGYYNEQFF.

By share, this clonotype counts as medium-sized (0.01 to 0.1%). The chain couples TRBV6-5 to TRBJ1-6, with TRBD1 matching over 7 bases. The trim removed 6 bases at V and 9 bases at J, leaving 11 bases unmatched. Germline V gene data show CDR1 as MNHEY and CDR2 as SVGAGI. This CDR3 has 15 residues. As DNA, the CDR3 is TGTGCCAGCAGCAAAGGACAGGCGATTAGTTCACCCCTCCACTTT. Amino acids: CASSKGQAISSPLHF.

The chain recombines TRBV3-1 with TRBJ2-3; possibly TRBD2 for D (5 bases). The germline V gene has CDR1 LGHDT and CDR2 YNNKEL (reference sequence). The V end lost 3 bases, the J end lost 3 bases, and 19 bases lay between the germline ends. CDR3 size: 17 residues. The CDR3 loop reads CASSHGNFRDVTDTQYF. CDR3 nucleotide sequence: TGTGCCAGCAGCCATGGAAACTTCCGGGATGTTACAGATACGCAGTATTTT.

In its sample, this clonotype ranks as medium-sized. This sequence joins TRBV10-2 and TRBJ2-3; D not certain. The length of the CDR3 is 15 residues. Germline lookup yields CDR1 WSHSY and CDR2 SAAADI. V was trimmed by 3 bases and J by 0 bases, leaving 10 bases between them. The CDR3 region has the DNA TGCGCCAGCAGTGATGCAACCCGTAGCACAGATACGCAGTATTTT. Amino acids: CASSDATRSTDTQYF.

A few counts support this clonotype. This sequence may be a read error, since a much larger clone differs from it by one base. The chain combines TRBV6-2 or TRBV6-3 with TRBJ2-7; D gene uncertain. The CDR3 length is 14 residues. The V end was cut by 2 bases, the J end by 0 bases, with 8 bases between. Germline V gene sequence: CDR1 MNHEY, CDR2 SVGEGT. Here the CDR3 reads CASSYGVGSYEQYF. Written as DNA, the CDR3 is TGTGCCAGCAGTTACGGTGTGGGCTCCTACGAGCAGTACTTC.

This clonotype rates as medium-sized. The V call is TRBV2, the J call TRBJ1-1, with 7 bases identical to TRBD1. Germline V gives CDR1 SNHLY, CDR2 FYNNEI. The CDR3 totals 13 residues. V was clipped by 1 base and J by 4 bases; unmatched bases: 0. The CDR3 protein is CASSEGDSTEAFF. CDR3 DNA sequence: TGTGCCAGCAGTGAAGGGGACAGCACTGAAGCTTTCTTT.

Relative to its sample, this clonotype is medium-sized. The junction departs from germline at one end; a sequencing error may be responsible. This chain uses TRBV11-2 with TRBJ2-5; D remains ambiguous. Germline V gene lookup returns CDR1 SGHAT and CDR2 FQNNGV. There are 14 residues in the CDR3. The CDR3 sequence is CASSQLGSQQTQYF. For the CDR3, the DNA is TGTGCCAGCAGTCAGTTGGGGTCCCAACAGACCCAGTACTTC. Full variable domain (rest looked up from reference TRBV11-2 and TRBJ2-5): EAGVAQSPRYKIIEKRQSVAFWCNPISGHATLYWYQQILGQGPKLLIQFQNNGVVDDSQLPKDRFSAERLKGVDSTLKIQPAKLEDSAVYLCASSQLGSQQTQYFGPGTRLLVL.

This clonotype is medium-sized in the sample. This CDR3 reads CASARLAGGPYEQYF. The CDR3 region has the DNA TGTGCCAGTGCGCGCCTAGCGGGAGGACCCTACGAGCAGTACTTC. The chain is built from TRBV2 and TRBJ2-7; 11 nucleotides align to TRBD2. Germline V gene sequence: CDR1 SNHLY, CDR2 FYNNEI. This CDR3 is 15 amino acids long. Losses at the gene ends were 9 bases for V and 2 bases for J; bases not matched to a gene: 9. Complete variable domain (other parts from reference TRBV2 and TRBJ2-7): EPEVTQTPSHQVTQMGQEVILRCVPISNHLYFYWYRQILGQKVEFLVSFYNNEISEKSEIFDDQFSVERPDGSNFTLKIRSTKLEDSAMYFCASARLAGGPYEQYFGPGTRLTVT.

Judged by abundance, this clonotype is medium-sized (0.01 to 0.1%). The V and J genes are TRBV19 and TRBJ2-1; possible D gene TRBD1, 6 bases. The CDR3 extends over 14 amino acids. Trimming removed 4 bases at V and 3 bases at J, with 10 bases between. Germline V gene lookup returns CDR1 LNHDA and CDR2 SQIVND (reference sequence). This CDR3 is CASSTGTLYNEQFF. The DNA for the CDR3 is TGTGCCAGTAGTACCGGGACACTCTACAATGAGCAGTTCTTC.

This clonotype is termed medium-sized. The rearrangement uses TRBV20-1 and TRBJ2-7, with D possibly TRBD1 on 6 matching bases. This CDR3 comprises 13 residues. Trimming pared 3 bases from V and 2 bases from J, leaving 11 bases between. Germline V gene data show CDR1 as DFQATT and CDR2 as SNEGSKA (reference sequence). CDR3 region: CSASAGDAYEQYF. In DNA, the CDR3 is TGCAGTGCTAGTGCAGGGGACGCCTACGAGCAGTACTTC.

The chain carries TRBV7-3 and TRBJ2-5, with D unresolved. The germline gives CDR1 SGHTA, CDR2 FQGTGA. CDR3 length equals 13 residues. V lost 6 bases to trimming and J lost 4 bases, with 12 bases between them. As DNA, the CDR3 is TGTGCCAGCAGTCCAGAAGGGTTAGAGACCCAGTACTTC. It specifies CASSPEGLETQYF.

The rearrangement uses TRBV28 and TRBJ1-5, with D tentatively TRBD1 (6 bases). This CDR3 is built from 15 residues. Germline V lookup: CDR1 MDHEN, CDR2 SYDVKM. Trimming left V 6 bases short and J 5 bases short, with 17 bases between. CDR3 DNA: TGTGCCAGCAGCTCCGGGACACTAGATCATCAGCCCCAGCATTTT. Amino acids: CASSSGTLDHQPQHF.

This clonotype rates as medium-sized. The chain joins TRBV2 to TRBJ2-2; 9 bases are a match to TRBD2. Germline V gene sequence: CDR1 SNHLY, CDR2 FYNNEI. The CDR3 is 15 amino acids. J was trimmed by 1 base and V by 6 bases; bases with no gene match: 3. The CDR3 nucleotides are TGTGCCAGCAGGGAGACTAGCGGGAACACCGGGGAGCTGTTTTTT. Its protein is CASRETSGNTGELFF.

Ten or more counts support this clonotype. This chain joins TRBV20-1 and TRBJ2-7; D unresolved. The CDR3 runs to 15 residues. Germline V CDR1 and CDR2: DFQATT, SNEGSKA (reference sequence). Trimming pared 0 bases from V and 0 bases from J, leaving 12 bases between. The CDR3 DNA reads as TGCAGTGCTAGAGATAGTGAGACTTACTCCTACGAGCAGTACTTC. Residues: CSARDSETYSYEQYF.

The chain is built from TRBV7-8 and TRBJ1-4, with 8 bases fitting TRBD1. The ends lost 6 bases at V and 5 bases at J; junction bases unmatched: 8. This CDR3 has 15 residues. Germline values: CDR1 SGHVS, CDR2 FQNEAQ. The CDR3 sequence: CASSGGTGLNEKLFF. The CDR3 nucleotides are TGTGCCAGCAGTGGCGGGACAGGCCTGAATGAAAAACTGTTTTTT.

A few counts support this clonotype. This chain links TRBV20-1 with TRBJ1-1; TRBD1 matches at 7 bases. This CDR3 is built from 13 residues. The germline V gene has CDR1 DFQATT and CDR2 SNEGSKA (reference sequence). J was trimmed by 2 bases and V by 5 bases; bases with no gene match: 5. CDR3 nucleotides: TGCAGTGCTGGGGGGACAGTAAACACTGAAGCTTTCTTT. Amino acids: CSAGGTVNTEAFF.

This clonotype is labeled medium-sized. The rearrangement links TRBV12-3 or TRBV12-4 to TRBJ2-5; 10 nucleotides agree with TRBD2. CDR3 length equals 16 residues. With 7 bases clipped from V and 4 bases from J, the junction kept 12 bases outside the gene matches. CDR3 in DNA: TGTGCCAGCACCTGGGGTAGCGGGAGGTCCGGAGAGACCCAGTACTTC. It yields the protein CASTWGSGRSGETQYF.

J is TRBJ2-1 and V is TRBV25-1; D might be TRBD1 (5 bases). V shed 5 bases and J shed 9 bases, with 8 bases lying between them. The V gene's germline CDR1 is MGHDK and CDR2 SYGVNS. CDR3 size: 11 residues. The CDR3 region is CASSRQLEQFF. In nucleotides, the CDR3 is TGTGCCAGCAGTAGACAGCTTGAGCAGTTCTTC. Full variable domain (remainder filled in from reference TRBV25-1 and TRBJ2-1): EADIYQTPRYLVIGTGKKITLECSQTMGHDKMYWYQQDPGMELHLIHYSYGVNSTEKGDLSSESTVSRIRTEHFPLTLESARPSHTSQYLCASSRQLEQFFGPGTRLTVL.

At least ten counts were recorded for this clonotype. This chain links TRBV14 with TRBJ2-5; D may be TRBD2 (5 bases). This CDR3 comprises 15 residues. Germline V gene sequence: CDR1 SGHDN, CDR2 FVKESK. Trimming removed 6 bases from V and 0 bases from J, with 14 bases in between. CDR3 nucleotide sequence: TGTGCCAGCAGTCAACTCTGGACTTACCAAGAGACCCAGTACTTC. Translated: CASSQLWTYQETQYF.

This clonotype has only a few counts. A much larger clone differs from this one at a single base, so this may be a read error. The gene calls are TRBV29-1 and TRBJ2-7, with D perhaps TRBD2 (6 bases). The V gene lost 4 bases and the J gene lost 4 bases, with 14 bases spanning the gap. CDR1 and CDR2 (germline): SQVTM, ANQGSEA. This CDR3 has 13 residues. The CDR3 reads CSVADGRAYEQYF. The DNA for the CDR3 is TGCAGCGTTGCCGACGGGAGAGCGTACGAGCAGTACTTC.

This clonotype is termed medium-sized. The gene calls are TRBV5-1 and TRBJ2-5; D remains ambiguous. Germline V gene data show CDR1 as SGHRS and CDR2 as YFSETQ. Trimming removed 2 bases at V and 2 bases at J, with 10 bases between. This CDR3 region has 14 residues. This chain's CDR3 is CASSFLQLQETQYF. In DNA form, the CDR3 reads TGCGCCAGCAGCTTTCTCCAGCTACAAGAGACCCAGTACTTC.

This clonotype ranks as medium-sized. The chain employs TRBV7-8 and TRBJ2-7; the match to TRBD2 covers 11 bases. The CDR3 is 16 amino acids. In germline, CDR1 is SGHVS, CDR2 FQNEAQ. The V gene end was trimmed by 5 bases and the J gene end by 4 bases; junction bases not matched to a gene: 10. The CDR3 DNA is TGTGCCAGCAGCCCCTGGGGTAGCGGGAGGGTATACGAGCAGTACTTC. As protein: CASSPWGSGRVYEQYF.

This clonotype is deemed medium-sized. This sequence joins TRBV6-5 and TRBJ1-2; D unresolved. The germline V and J ends were trimmed by 0 bases and 6 bases, with 8 bases remaining between them. The CDR3 is 13 amino acids. CDR1 is MNHEY, CDR2 SVGAGI, per germline. CDR3 bases: TGTGCCAGCAGTTACTCGTTGAGGGATGGCTACACCTTC. Translated, it gives CASSYSLRDGYTF.

By sample fraction, this clonotype is medium-sized (0.01 to 0.1%). The chain is built from TRBV12-3 or TRBV12-4 and TRBJ2-3, with D uncertain. V lost 8 bases and J lost 0, with 9 bases in between. The CDR3 loop spans 13 amino acids. This CDR3 is CASGHSSTDTQYF. CDR3 nucleotide sequence: TGTGCCAGCGGGCATTCTAGCACAGATACGCAGTATTTT.